The 20 T cell receptor beta chains below all came from one sample that was sequenced in a study of blood T cell repertoires in COVID-19. Assay used: immunoSEQ multiplex PCR; TCRdb lists only in-frame clones, some missing. The table shows some 530,000 clones, with roughly 85% occurring only once. What was sequenced was peripheral blood. These receptor sequences come from a human donor in a cohort sampled during active COVID-19.

This clone was counted a few times. V gene TRBV28 combines with J gene TRBJ1-1; D gene ambiguous. CDR3 length equals 13 residues. The germline V gene has CDR1 MDHEN and CDR2 SYDVKM. V was pared by 5 bases and J by 0 bases, with 7 bases between. The CDR3 DNA reads as TGTGCCAGCAGTGGCAGTTTGAACACTGAAGCTTTCTTT. Protein: CASSGSLNTEAFF.

A word on this clone: Other DNA sequences from this sample encode an identical CDR3 as well. This chain connects TRBV7-3 to TRBJ2-1, with 8 bases fitting TRBD2. The ends lost 2 bases at V and 3 bases at J; junction bases unmatched: 6. In germline, CDR1 is SGHTA, CDR2 FQGTGA. CDR3 length: 16 amino acids. The CDR3 here is CASSLSGAGGYNEQFF. The CDR3, as DNA: TGTGCCAGCAGCTTATCCGGGGCGGGAGGCTACAATGAGCAGTTCTTC.

V usage is TRBV4-2 and J usage is TRBJ2-4; 10 bases agree with TRBD2. The CDR3 runs 14 residues. Germline V gene data show CDR1 as LGHNA and CDR2 as YNFKEQ. After removal of 4 bases from V and 5 bases from J, the junction contained 2 bases not matched to a gene. The chain's CDR3 is CASSPSGSQNIQYF. CDR3 DNA sequence: TGTGCCAGCAGCCCTAGCGGGAGCCAAAACATTCAGTACTTC.

Here the CDR3 DNA reads TGCAGCGTTGAGGGGGCAGGGTGGAACACTGAAGCTTTCTTT. It specifies CSVEGAGWNTEAFF. V is TRBV29-1 and J is TRBJ1-1; tentative D call: TRBD1 (6 bases). Germline assignment: CDR1 SQVTM and CDR2 ANQGSEA. The CDR3 totals 14 residues. The V end was cut by 3 bases, the J end by 1 base, with 12 bases between.

This chain uses TRBV7-9 with TRBJ1-1; D might be TRBD1 (5 bases). The CDR3 covers 14 residues. The V and J ends lost 1 base and 4 bases respectively, with 10 bases between them. CDR1 is SEHNR, CDR2 FQNEAQ, per germline (reference sequence). The CDR3 DNA follows: TGTGCCAGCAGCTTAGGACAAAGGGGCACTGAAGCTTTCTTT. Its protein is CASSLGQRGTEAFF.

The chain joins TRBV21-1 to TRBJ2-1; TRBD2 reflects the table's D call only, with no check against the DNA. TRBV21-1 is a recognized pseudogene. The CDR3 contains 19 residues. In DNA, the CDR3 is TGTGCCAGCATACCCTCGGGACTAGCGGGAGGTGAGTCCTACAATGAGCAGTTCTTC. It is translated as CASIPSGLAGGESYNEQFF.

J is TRBJ1-6 and V is TRBV14, with TRBD1 matching 9 bases. Germline V CDR1 and CDR2: SGHDN, FVKESK. Losses at the gene ends were 6 bases for V and 10 bases for J; bases not matched to a gene: 13. The length of the CDR3 is 16 residues. CDR3 loop: CASSPPGQGIRSPLHF. The DNA of the CDR3 is TGTGCCAGCAGTCCGCCGGGACAGGGAATCAGGTCACCCCTCCACTTT.

This clone was observed a single time. CDR3 DNA sequence: TGTGCCAGCAGGAGGGAGTTACCCTACAATGAGCAGTTCTTC. Protein product: CASRRELPYNEQFF. V usage is TRBV27 and J usage is TRBJ2-1, with D perhaps TRBD2 (5 bases). With 6 bases removed from V and 2 bases from J, the gap between germline ends came to 11 bases. The germline V gene encodes CDR1 MNHEY and CDR2 SMNVEV (reference sequence). The CDR3 spans 14 residues.

The genes are TRBV18 and TRBJ2-5; a weak D match, TRBD2 (5 bases). From germline, CDR1 is KGHSH and CDR2 LQKENI. V shed 3 bases and J shed 7 bases, with 21 bases lying between them. This CDR3 contains 16 residues. The CDR3 DNA follows: TGTGCCAGCTCACCGGATCAGGACCCGGGAATGTCGACCCAGTACTTC. This gives the protein CASSPDQDPGMSTQYF.

The rearrangement links TRBV7-3 to TRBJ2-5; D may be TRBD2 (5 bases). V lost 1 base, J lost 7 bases, and 10 bases lay in between. Looked up from germline, CDR1 is SGHTA and CDR2 is FQGTGA. The CDR3 is 13 residues long. CDR3 nucleotide sequence: TGTGCCAGCAGCTTAAGCCGGGAAGGGACCCAGTACTTC. Translating gives CASSLSREGTQYF.

V is TRBV29-1 and J is TRBJ2-1, with 7 bases identical to TRBD2. The germline gives CDR1 SQVTM, CDR2 ANQGSEA. The CDR3 spans 13 residues. V shed 8 bases, J shed 6 bases, and the junction held 10 bases outside the gene matches. CDR3 sequence reads: CSSGLESRNEQFF. The CDR3 bases are TGCAGCTCTGGACTAGAAAGCCGCAATGAGCAGTTCTTC.

This chain connects TRBV28 to TRBJ2-1; possible D gene TRBD2, 6 bases. The CDR3 contains 15 residues. Trimming took off 3 bases at V and 3 bases at J, with 12 bases between the two ends. CDR1 and CDR2 from the germline V gene are MDHEN and SYDVKM. CDR3 nucleotides: TGTGCCAGCAGTTTCGATAGCGGTAGCTACAATGAGCAGTTCTTC. This gives the protein CASSFDSGSYNEQFF.

The chain uses TRBV18 and TRBJ2-7; possibly TRBD2 for D (6 bases). The germline V gene encodes CDR1 KGHSH and CDR2 LQKENI. V was clipped by 5 bases and J by 6 bases, with 17 bases between them. This CDR3 has 14 amino acids. The CDR3 region has the DNA TGTGCCAGCTCATCAGAGTCGCTAGCGCGCGAGCAGTACTTC. Amino acid sequence: CASSSESLAREQYF.

The V gene is TRBV4-2, the J gene TRBJ2-4; D is possibly TRBD2 (5 bases). CDR1 and CDR2 (germline): LGHNA, YNFKEQ. The ends were cut back, 1 base at V and 8 bases at J, with 18 bases in the middle. The CDR3 contains 16 residues. Written as DNA, the CDR3 is TGTGCCAGCAGCCAAGCGGAAGCCCCGAGCGGAGACATTCAGTACTTC. Its protein is CASSQAEAPSGDIQYF.

The V and J genes are TRBV5-5 and TRBJ1-6; D call uncertain. Trimming took 0 bases from V and 3 from J, leaving 7 bases between them. The CDR3 spans 15 residues. The germline V gene encodes CDR1 SGHKS and CDR2 YYEKEE (reference sequence). The CDR3 reads CASSLETDYNSPLHF. The DNA for the CDR3 is TGTGCCAGCAGCTTGGAAACAGACTATAATTCACCCCTCCACTTT.

The V call is TRBV27, the J call TRBJ1-2; D is ambiguous. Trimming stripped 3 bases from V and 7 bases from J, with 15 bases between. This CDR3 is 14 amino acids long. Germline-derived CDR1 and CDR2 are MNHEY and SMNVEV (reference sequence). This CDR3 is CASSFYSGQSGYTF. CDR3 nucleotide sequence: TGTGCCAGCAGTTTTTACAGCGGTCAGAGTGGCTACACCTTC.

The rearrangement joins TRBV5-5 to TRBJ2-7; 8 positions agree with TRBD1. Germline CDR1 reads SGHKS; CDR2 reads YYEKEE (reference sequence). V lost 1 base to trimming and J lost 3 bases; unmatched junction nucleotides: 0. The CDR3 runs to 13 residues. CDR3 residues: CASSLTGGYEQYF. CDR3 DNA sequence: TGTGCCAGCAGCTTGACAGGGGGCTACGAGCAGTACTTC.

This rearrangement joins TRBV30 to TRBJ2-7; weak D call: TRBD1 (5 bases). The V gene lost 2 bases and the J gene lost 7 bases, with 24 bases spanning the gap. CDR3 length: 16 residues. From germline, CDR1 is GTSNPN and CDR2 SVGIG (reference sequence). The CDR3 DNA sequence: TGTGCCTGGAGTAAAGGGGTGGGGCCTGCCTTGGGGGAGCAGTACTTC. Translation gives CAWSKGVGPALGEQYF. Full variable domain (missing parts from reference TRBV30 and TRBJ2-7): SQTIHQWPATLVQPVGSPLSLECTVEGTSNPNLYWYRQAAGRGLQLLFYSVGIGQISSEVPQNLSASRPQDRQFILSSKKLLLSDSGFYLCAWSKGVGPALGEQYFGPGTRLTVT.

This chain connects TRBV19 to TRBJ2-5; D unresolved. The CDR3 runs to 15 residues. From germline, CDR1 is LNHDA and CDR2 SQIVND (reference sequence). V shed 5 bases and J shed 2 bases, with 15 bases lying between them. The CDR3 loop is CASSPTAAAQETQYF. The DNA of the CDR3 is TGTGCCAGTAGTCCCACGGCCGCGGCACAAGAGACCCAGTACTTC.

In regard to this clone: Other DNA variants within this sample encode the same CDR3. The rearrangement joins TRBV27 to TRBJ2-7, with TRBD1 matching over 9 bases. CDR3 length: 15 amino acids. From germline, CDR1 is MNHEY and CDR2 SMNVEV (reference sequence). V gave up 6 bases and J gave up 4 bases; unmatched junction bases: 10. The CDR3 protein is CASSPLRDRVYEQYF. CDR3 DNA: TGTGCCAGCAGCCCCCTCCGGGACAGGGTGTACGAGCAGTACTTC.